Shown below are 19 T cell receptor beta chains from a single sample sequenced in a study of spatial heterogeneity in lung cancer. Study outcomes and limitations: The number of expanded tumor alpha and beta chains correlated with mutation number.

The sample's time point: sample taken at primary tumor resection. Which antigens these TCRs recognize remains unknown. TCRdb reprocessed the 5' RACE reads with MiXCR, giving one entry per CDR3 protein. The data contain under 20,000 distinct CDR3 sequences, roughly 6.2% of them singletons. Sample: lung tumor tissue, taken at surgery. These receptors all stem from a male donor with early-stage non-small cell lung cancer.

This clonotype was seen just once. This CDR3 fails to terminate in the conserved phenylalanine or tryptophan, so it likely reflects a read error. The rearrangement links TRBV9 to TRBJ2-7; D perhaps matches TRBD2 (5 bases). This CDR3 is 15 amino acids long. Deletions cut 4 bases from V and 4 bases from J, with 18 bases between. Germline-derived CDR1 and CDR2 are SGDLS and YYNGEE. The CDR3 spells CASSFRVGVRYEQYS. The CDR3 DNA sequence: TGTGCCAGCAGCTTCCGGGTGGGAGTTCGTTACGAGCAGTACTCC.

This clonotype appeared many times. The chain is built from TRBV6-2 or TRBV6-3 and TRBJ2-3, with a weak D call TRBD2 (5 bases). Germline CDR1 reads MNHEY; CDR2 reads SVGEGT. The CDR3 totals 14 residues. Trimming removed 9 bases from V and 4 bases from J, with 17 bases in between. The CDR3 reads CASNWEFRPDTQYF. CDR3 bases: TGTGCCAGTAATTGGGAGTTTCGTCCAGATACGCAGTATTTT.

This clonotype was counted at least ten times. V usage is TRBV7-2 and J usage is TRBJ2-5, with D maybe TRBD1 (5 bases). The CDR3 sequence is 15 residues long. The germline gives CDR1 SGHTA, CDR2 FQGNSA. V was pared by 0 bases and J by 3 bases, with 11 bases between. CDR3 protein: CASSLASGMEETQYF. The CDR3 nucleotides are TGTGCCAGCAGCTTAGCGTCAGGGATGGAAGAGACCCAGTACTTC.

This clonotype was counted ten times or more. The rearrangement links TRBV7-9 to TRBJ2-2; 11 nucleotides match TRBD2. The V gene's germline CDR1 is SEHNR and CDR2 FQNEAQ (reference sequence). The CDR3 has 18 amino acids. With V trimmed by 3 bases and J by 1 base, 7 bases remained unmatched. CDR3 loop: CASSFTYGLAGNTGELFF. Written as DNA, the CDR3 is TGTGCCAGCAGCTTCACTTACGGACTAGCGGGGAACACCGGGGAGCTGTTTTTT.

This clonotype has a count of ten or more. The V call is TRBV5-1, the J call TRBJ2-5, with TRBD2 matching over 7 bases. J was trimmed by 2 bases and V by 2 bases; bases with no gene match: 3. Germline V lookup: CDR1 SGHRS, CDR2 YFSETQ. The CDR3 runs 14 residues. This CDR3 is CASSLAGPQETQYF. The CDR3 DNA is TGCGCCAGCAGCTTAGCGGGACCTCAAGAGACCCAGTACTTC.

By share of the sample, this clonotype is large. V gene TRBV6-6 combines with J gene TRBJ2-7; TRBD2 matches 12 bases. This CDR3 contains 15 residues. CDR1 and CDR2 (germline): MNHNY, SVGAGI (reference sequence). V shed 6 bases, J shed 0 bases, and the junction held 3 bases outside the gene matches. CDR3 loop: CASSPTSGSSYEQYF. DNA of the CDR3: TGTGCCAGCAGCCCGACTAGCGGGAGCTCCTACGAGCAGTACTTC.

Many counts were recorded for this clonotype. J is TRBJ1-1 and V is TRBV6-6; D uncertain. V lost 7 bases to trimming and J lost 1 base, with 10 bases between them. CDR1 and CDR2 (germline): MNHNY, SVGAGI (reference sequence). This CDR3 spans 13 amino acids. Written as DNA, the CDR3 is TGTGCCAGCATGTCCCAGGAGAACACTGAAGCTTTCTTT. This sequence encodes CASMSQENTEAFF.

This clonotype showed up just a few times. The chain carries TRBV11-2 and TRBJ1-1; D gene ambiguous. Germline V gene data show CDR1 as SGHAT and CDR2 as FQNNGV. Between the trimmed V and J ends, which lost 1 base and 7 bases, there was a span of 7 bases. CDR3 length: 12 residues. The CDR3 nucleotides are TGTGCCAGCAGCTTAGGTCAATTTGAAGCTTTCTTT. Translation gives CASSLGQFEAFF.

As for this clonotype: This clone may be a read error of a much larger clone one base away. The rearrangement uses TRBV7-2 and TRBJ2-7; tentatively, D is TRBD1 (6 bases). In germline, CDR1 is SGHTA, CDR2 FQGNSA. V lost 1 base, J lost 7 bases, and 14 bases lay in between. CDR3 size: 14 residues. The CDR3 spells CTSSLEDSALEQYF. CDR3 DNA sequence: TGTACCAGCAGCTTAGAGGACAGCGCTCTGGAGCAGTACTTC.

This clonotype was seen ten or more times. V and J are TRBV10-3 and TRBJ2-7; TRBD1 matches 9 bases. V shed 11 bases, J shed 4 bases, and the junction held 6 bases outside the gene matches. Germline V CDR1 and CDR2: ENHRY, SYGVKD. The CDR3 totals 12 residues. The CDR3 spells CAARDRVYEQYF. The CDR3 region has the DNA TGTGCCGCCCGGGACAGGGTTTACGAGCAGTACTTC.

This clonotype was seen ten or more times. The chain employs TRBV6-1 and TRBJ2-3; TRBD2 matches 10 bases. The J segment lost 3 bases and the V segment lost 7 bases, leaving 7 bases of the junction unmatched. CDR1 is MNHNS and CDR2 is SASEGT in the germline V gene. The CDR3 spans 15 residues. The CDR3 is CASTASGRRTDTQYF. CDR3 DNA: TGTGCCAGCACGGCTAGCGGGAGAAGAACAGATACGCAGTATTTT.

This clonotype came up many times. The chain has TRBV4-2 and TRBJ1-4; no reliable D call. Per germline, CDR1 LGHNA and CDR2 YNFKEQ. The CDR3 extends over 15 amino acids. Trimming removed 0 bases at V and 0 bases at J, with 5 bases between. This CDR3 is CASSQEAATNEKLFF. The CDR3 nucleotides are TGTGCCAGCAGCCAAGAGGCGGCAACTAATGAAAAACTGTTTTTT.

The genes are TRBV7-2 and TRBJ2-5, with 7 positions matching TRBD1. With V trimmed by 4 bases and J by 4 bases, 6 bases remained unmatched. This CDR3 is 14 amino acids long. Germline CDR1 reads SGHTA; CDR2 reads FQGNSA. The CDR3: CASSSWTGIETQYF. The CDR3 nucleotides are TGTGCCAGCAGCTCCTGGACAGGAATAGAGACCCAGTACTTC.

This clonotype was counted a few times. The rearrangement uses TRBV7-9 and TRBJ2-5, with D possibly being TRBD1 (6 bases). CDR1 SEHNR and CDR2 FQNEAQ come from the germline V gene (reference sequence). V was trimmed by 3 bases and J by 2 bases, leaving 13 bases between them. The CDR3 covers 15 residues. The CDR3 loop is CASSFSGAEQETQYF. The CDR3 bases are TGTGCCAGCAGCTTCTCAGGGGCAGAACAAGAGACCCAGTACTTC.

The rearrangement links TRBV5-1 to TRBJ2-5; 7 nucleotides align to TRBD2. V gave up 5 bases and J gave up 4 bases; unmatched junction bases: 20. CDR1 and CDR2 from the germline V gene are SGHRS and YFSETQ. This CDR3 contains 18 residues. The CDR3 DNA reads TGCGCCAGCAGTTATTACCCGGGACTACCTCGAGGACGAGAGACCCAGTACTTC. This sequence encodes CASSYYPGLPRGRETQYF.

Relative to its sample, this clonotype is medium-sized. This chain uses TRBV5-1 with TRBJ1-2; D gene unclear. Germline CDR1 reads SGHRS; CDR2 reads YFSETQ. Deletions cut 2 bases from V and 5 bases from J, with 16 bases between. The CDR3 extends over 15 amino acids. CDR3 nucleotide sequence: TGCGCCAGCAGCTTCCTATTCGGGAAAAGATATGGCTACACCTTC. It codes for CASSFLFGKRYGYTF.

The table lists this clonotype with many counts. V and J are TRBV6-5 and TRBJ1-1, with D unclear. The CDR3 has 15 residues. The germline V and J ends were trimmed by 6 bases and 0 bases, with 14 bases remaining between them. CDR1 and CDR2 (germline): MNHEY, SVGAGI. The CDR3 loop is CASRLSSKLNTEAFF. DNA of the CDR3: TGTGCCAGCAGACTCAGTTCGAAATTGAACACTGAAGCTTTCTTT.

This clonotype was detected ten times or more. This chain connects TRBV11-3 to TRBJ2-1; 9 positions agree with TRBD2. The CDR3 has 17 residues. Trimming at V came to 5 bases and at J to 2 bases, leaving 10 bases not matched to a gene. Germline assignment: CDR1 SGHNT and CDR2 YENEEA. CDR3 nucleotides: TGTGCCAGCAGCAAAGATGGGACTAGCCCGACCTACAATGAGCAGTTCTTC. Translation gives CASSKDGTSPTYNEQFF.

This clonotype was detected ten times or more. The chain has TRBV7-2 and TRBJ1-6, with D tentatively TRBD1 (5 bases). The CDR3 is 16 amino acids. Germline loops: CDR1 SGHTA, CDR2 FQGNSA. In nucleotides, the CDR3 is TGTGAAATTGGGGGAATTCAAACGTTACCTAATTCACCCCTCCACTTT. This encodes CEIGGIQTLPNSPLHF.